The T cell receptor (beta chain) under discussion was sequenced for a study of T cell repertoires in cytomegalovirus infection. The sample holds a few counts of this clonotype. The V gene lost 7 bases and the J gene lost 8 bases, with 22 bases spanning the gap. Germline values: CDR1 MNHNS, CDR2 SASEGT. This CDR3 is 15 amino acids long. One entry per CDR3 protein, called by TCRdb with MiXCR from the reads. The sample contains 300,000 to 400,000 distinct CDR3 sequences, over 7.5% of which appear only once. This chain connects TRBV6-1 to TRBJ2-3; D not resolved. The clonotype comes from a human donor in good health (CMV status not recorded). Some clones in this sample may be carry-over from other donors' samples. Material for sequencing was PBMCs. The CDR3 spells CASTMADGSAATQYF. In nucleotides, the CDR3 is TGTGCCAGCACCATGGCCGACGGTTCCGCGGCTACGCAGTATTTT.